This T cell receptor beta chain was captured in a study of cytomegalovirus exposure and HLA in healthy donors. V trimming: 4 bases; J trimming: 5 bases; junction bases outside the gene matches: 8. CDR1 is SGHRS and CDR2 is YFSETQ in the germline V gene. This CDR3 is built from 16 residues. The study ran its PCR with 60 Vbeta and 13 Jbeta primers. Libraries were prepared by immunoSEQ multiplex PCR; TCRdb keeps only in-frame clonotypes and omits some of them. The sample lists 84,000 or so clones, around four fifths seen once, with roughly 2% in the top ten. Details on this clone: What it binds is unknown.

The study's findings and limits: The authors confirmed in vitro that a few CMV-associated chains were specific for CMV antigens.

This chain connects TRBV5-1 to TRBJ2-3; 12 bases agree with TRBD2. The sequenced sample was PBMCs. The origin of this receptor is a boy younger than 18 in good health and CMV-seronegative. The CDR3 here is CASSARLAGARDTQYF. The CDR3 DNA reads TGCGCCAGCAGCGCCCGACTAGCGGGAGCCCGAGATACGCAGTATTTT.